Each of the 26 T cell receptor beta chains below was sequenced from the same sample in a study of T cells in Graves' hyperthyroidism and ophthalmopathy. Researchers took RNA transcripts and amplified the TCR beta CDR3 regions from them. The study used the HTBI primer set for a first-round RT-PCR of the TCR CDR3. TCRdb passed the multiplex PCR reads through MiXCR, listing each CDR3 protein once. The sample carries 300,000 to 450,000 distinct CDR3 sequences, roughly 13% recorded once. Sequencing input: blood. The receptors stem from a woman aged 60-70 years with Graves' hyperthyroidism.

This clonotype has ten or more counts. The J gene is TRBJ1-1, the V gene TRBV20-1; a possible D gene is TRBD1 (5 bases). The CDR3 has 12 residues. Germline V CDR1 and CDR2: DFQATT, SNEGSKA (reference sequence). V was trimmed by 2 bases and J by 11 bases, leaving 15 bases between them. CDR3 DNA: TGCAGTGCTAGACCTACAGGTGTTTGGGCTTTCTTT. Its protein is CSARPTGVWAFF.

This clonotype was picked up many times. This rearrangement joins TRBV29-1 to TRBJ2-5, with TRBD1 matching 9 bases. The junction had 6 bases not matched to a gene; V was cut back by 6 bases and J by 4 bases. The CDR3 extends over 13 amino acids. CDR1 and CDR2 (germline): SQVTM, ANQGSEA. The CDR3 sequence is CSVRTGAGETQYF. CDR3 nucleotides: TGCAGCGTCCGGACAGGGGCTGGAGAGACCCAGTACTTC.

Many counts were recorded for this clonotype. V is TRBV3-1 and J is TRBJ1-6; D remains unclear. The V gene lost 3 bases and the J gene lost 4 bases, with 7 bases spanning the gap. Germline V lookup: CDR1 LGHDT, CDR2 YNNKEL (reference sequence). The CDR3 runs to 14 residues. CDR3 DNA: TGTGCCAGCAGCCAGGTAGAATATAATTCACCCCTCCACTTT. Translating it yields CASSQVEYNSPLHF.

This clonotype was counted between two and nine times. This likely traces to a read error, being one base from a far larger clone. V is TRBV6-2 or TRBV6-3 and J is TRBJ2-7, with a tentative D call TRBD1 (5 bases). The CDR3 spans 12 residues. Germline V CDR1 and CDR2: MNHEY, SVGEGT. The ends were cut back, 2 bases at V and 3 bases at J, with 5 bases in the middle. Here the CDR3 reads CASSYQGYEQYF. In DNA, the CDR3 is TGTGCCAGCAGTTACCAGGGCTACGAGCAGTACTTC.

This clonotype occurred a few times. The rearrangement links TRBV7-2 to TRBJ2-3, with 11 nucleotides matching TRBD2. Germline CDR1 and CDR2: SGHTA and FQGNSA. The CDR3 has 16 amino acids. V was pared by 2 bases and J by 7 bases, with 8 bases of the junction left unmatched. CDR3 loop: CASSLSSGRGINTQYF. Here the CDR3 DNA reads TGTGCCAGCAGCTTAAGTAGCGGGAGGGGCATAAATACGCAGTATTTT.

This clonotype was seen at least ten times. The chain joins TRBV5-1 to TRBJ2-3; D unresolved. Between the trimmed V and J ends, which lost 1 base and 3 bases, there was a span of 6 bases. Germline V gene sequence: CDR1 SGHRS, CDR2 YFSETQ. The CDR3 loop spans 13 amino acids. The CDR3 here is CASSLTITDTQYF. The CDR3 coding sequence is TGCGCCAGCAGCTTGACCATTACAGATACGCAGTATTTT.

CDR3 loop: CASSPNRGRREQYF. CDR3 nucleotides: TGTGCCAGCAGCCCGAACAGGGGGCGCCGGGAGCAGTACTTC. V and J are TRBV7-9 and TRBJ2-7; 9 positions match TRBD1. Germline lookup yields CDR1 SEHNR and CDR2 FQNEAQ (reference sequence). J was trimmed by 7 bases and V by 5 bases; bases with no gene match: 9. This CDR3 spans 14 amino acids. Full variable domain (rest looked up from reference TRBV7-9 and TRBJ2-7): DTGVSQNPRHKITKRGQNVTFRCDPISEHNRLYWYRQTLGQGPEFLTYFQNEAQLEKSRLLSDRFSAERPKGSFSTLEIQRTEQGDSAMYLCASSPNRGRREQYFGPGTRLTVT.

This clonotype was counted only a few times. The gene calls are TRBV19 and TRBJ1-1; no reliable D call. The CDR3 runs to 14 residues. Trimming left V 5 bases short and J 1 base short, with 11 bases between. The germline gives CDR1 LNHDA, CDR2 SQIVND (reference sequence). The CDR3 bases are TGTGCCAGTAGTTTCTCAAAGGGGAACACTGAAGCTTTCTTT. Residues: CASSFSKGNTEAFF.

This clonotype is a singleton in its sample. One base away lies a much larger clone, so this may be a sequencing read error. The V call is TRBV10-3, the J call TRBJ2-2, with no clear D. The CDR3 length is 15 residues. Germline V gene sequence: CDR1 ENHRY, CDR2 SYGVKD. V lost 4 bases and J 0 bases, leaving 9 bases between the germline ends. The CDR3 region is CAISASRANTGELFF. The CDR3, as DNA: TGTGCCATCAGTGCTAGTAGGGCGAACACCGGGGAGCTGTTTTTT.

This clonotype was recorded at least ten times. V and J are TRBV10-3 and TRBJ2-2; TRBD2 might be the D (5 bases). V lost 0 bases and J lost 4, with 12 bases in between. The CDR3 is 16 amino acids. Germline V lookup: CDR1 ENHRY, CDR2 SYGVKD. CDR3 DNA sequence: TGTGCCATCAGTGAGTCGGCCCTAGGGAGCACCGGGGAGCTGTTTTTT. Translation gives CAISESALGSTGELFF.

This clonotype appeared many times. CDR3 nucleotides: TGTGCCAGCTCACCACCTGGCTGGAGGGTCGGGCAGCCCCAGCATTTT. Its translation: CASSPPGWRVGQPQHF. The J gene is TRBJ1-5, the V gene TRBV18, with unresolved D. This CDR3 has 16 residues. Germline values: CDR1 KGHSH, CDR2 LQKENI. V was shortened by 0 bases and J by 7 bases, with 16 bases between the two germline ends. The full variable domain, its missing parts supplied by reference TRBV18 and TRBJ1-5, is NAGVMQNPRHLVRRRGQEARLRCSPMKGHSHVYWYRQLPEEGLKFMVYLQKENIIDESGMPKERFSAEFPKEGPSILRIQQVVRGDSAAYFCASSPPGWRVGQPQHFGDGTRLSIL.

In its sample, this clonotype was seen many times. The J gene is TRBJ2-7, the V gene TRBV20-1, with TRBD2 identical over 11 bases. The V gene end was trimmed by 0 bases and the J gene end by 7 bases; junction bases not matched to a gene: 8. The CDR3 runs 15 residues. Looked up from germline, CDR1 is DFQATT and CDR2 is SNEGSKA (reference sequence). This chain's CDR3 is CSAREASGRTGEQYF. The CDR3 DNA follows: TGCAGTGCTAGAGAGGCTAGCGGGAGGACGGGGGAGCAGTACTTC.

This clonotype was seen ten or more times. The CDR3 region is CASNLNEQYF. CDR3 DNA: TGTGCCAGCAATTTAAACGAGCAGTACTTC. V and J are TRBV6-1 and TRBJ2-7; D remains ambiguous. CDR1 is MNHNS, CDR2 SASEGT, per germline. The CDR3 loop spans 10 amino acids. Trimming stripped 7 bases from V and 5 bases from J, with 6 bases between.

This clonotype has a count of ten or more. The chain carries TRBV6-2 or TRBV6-3 and TRBJ1-5, with no clear D. CDR1 and CDR2 from the germline V gene are MNHEY and SVGEGT. This CDR3 has 13 residues. V gave up 5 bases and J gave up 4 bases, with 9 bases separating them. The CDR3 is CASSRNGNQPQHF. The CDR3 DNA is TGTGCCAGCAGTCGAAATGGGAATCAGCCCCAGCATTTT.

This clonotype has ten or more counts. CDR3 bases: TGTGCCAGCAGCTCGGGGGGTTATGGGCGCCCTGAGCAGTTCTTC. Its translation: CASSSGGYGRPEQFF. V gene TRBV11-3 combines with J gene TRBJ2-1, with 7 positions matching TRBD2. The V gene end was trimmed by 4 bases and the J gene end by 9 bases; junction bases not matched to a gene: 12. The CDR3 has 15 amino acids. The germline V gene encodes CDR1 SGHNT and CDR2 YENEEA.

This clonotype was detected only a few times. This sequence joins TRBV4-1 and TRBJ2-2, with 12 bases matching TRBD2. CDR3 length: 19 amino acids. The V gene end was trimmed by 5 bases and the J gene end by 0 bases; junction bases not matched to a gene: 10. Germline lookup yields CDR1 MGHRA and CDR2 YSYEKL. This chain's CDR3 is CASSDHRRLAGANTGELFF. The CDR3 region has the DNA TGCGCCAGCAGCGACCACCGCCGACTAGCGGGAGCGAACACCGGGGAGCTGTTTTTT.

The J gene is TRBJ1-6, the V gene TRBV5-5, with D possibly matching TRBD1 (5 bases). CDR3 length equals 13 residues. Germline lookup yields CDR1 SGHKS and CDR2 YYEKEE (reference sequence). The ends were cut back, 5 bases at V and 7 bases at J, with 10 bases in the middle. Here the CDR3 DNA reads TGTGCCAGCAGACGGGACGCAAATTCACCCCTCCACTTT. Translated, it gives CASRRDANSPLHF.

This clonotype showed up just a few times. The chain joins TRBV12-3 or TRBV12-4 to TRBJ2-2; TRBD2 aligns across 8 bases. V trimming: 4 bases; J trimming: 0 bases; junction bases outside the gene matches: 4. There are 16 residues in the CDR3. CDR3 DNA: TGTGCCAGCAGTTCCGGGAGGGCCGCGAACACCGGGGAGCTGTTTTTT. Amino acid sequence: CASSSGRAANTGELFF.

The chain has TRBV18 and TRBJ2-7; TRBD2 is a possible D gene (5 bases). CDR1 KGHSH and CDR2 LQKENI come from the germline V gene. V was shortened by 2 bases and J by 7 bases, with 18 bases between the two germline ends. CDR3 size: 15 residues. The CDR3 protein is CASSPGIQRNQEQYF. The DNA of the CDR3 is TGTGCCAGCTCACCAGGGATACAGCGGAACCAGGAGCAGTACTTC.

This clonotype was seen many times. V and J are TRBV7-9 and TRBJ1-1; D remains unclear. Trimming removed 2 bases at V and 3 bases at J, with 10 bases between. The CDR3 contains 14 residues. Germline CDR1 SEHNR, CDR2 FQNEAQ (reference sequence). The CDR3 reads CASSLRDKDTEAFF. The CDR3 DNA reads as TGTGCCAGCAGCTTACGGGATAAGGACACTGAAGCTTTCTTT.

The chain joins TRBV25-1 to TRBJ2-6; D unclear. V shed 4 bases and J shed 0 bases, with 4 bases lying between them. Germline values: CDR1 MGHDK, CDR2 SYGVNS. This CDR3 comprises 14 residues. The CDR3, as DNA: TGTGCCAGCAGTGTTTACTCTGGGGCCAACGTCCTGACTTTC. Its protein product is CASSVYSGANVLTF.

This clonotype appeared a few times. The chain recombines TRBV11-3 with TRBJ2-2; 9 bases agree with TRBD1. V shed 5 bases, J shed 4 bases, and the junction held 14 bases outside the gene matches. The CDR3 spans 18 residues. The V gene's germline CDR1 is SGHNT and CDR2 YENEEA. The CDR3 spells CASSPAPRTGASTGELFF. DNA of the CDR3: TGTGCCAGCAGCCCCGCCCCCCGGACAGGGGCGTCCACCGGGGAGCTGTTTTTT.

This clonotype has a count of ten or more. The chain couples TRBV13 to TRBJ2-5; 8 bases are shared with TRBD2. Per the germline V gene, CDR1 is PRHDT and CDR2 is FYEKMQ (reference sequence). Trimming took 4 bases from V and 3 from J; bases not matched to a gene: 4. The CDR3 contains 14 residues. CDR3 nucleotide sequence: TGTGCCAGCAGCTCGGGACTAGAAAAAGAGACCCAGTACTTC. As protein: CASSSGLEKETQYF.

This clonotype was recorded a few times. V and J are TRBV10-3 and TRBJ2-5, with D perhaps given as TRBD1 or TRBD2 (6 bases each). The CDR3 extends over 12 amino acids. Germline V lookup: CDR1 ENHRY, CDR2 SYGVKD. With 11 bases removed from V and 2 bases from J, the gap between germline ends came to 12 bases. The CDR3 bases are TGTGCCGCACGGGGGCAGCAAGAGACCCAGTACTTC. Protein product: CAARGQQETQYF.

This sequence joins TRBV19 and TRBJ1-3, with D possibly matching TRBD1 (5 bases). Germline-derived CDR1 and CDR2 are LNHDA and SQIVND (reference sequence). Trimming removed 6 bases at V and 0 bases at J, with 18 bases between. The CDR3 is 17 amino acids. The CDR3 is CASSRIYGGTSGNTIYF. In DNA form, the CDR3 reads TGTGCCAGTAGCAGAATTTACGGGGGGACCTCTGGAAACACCATATATTTT.

This clonotype was counted at least ten times. The chain joins TRBV2 to TRBJ1-2, with unresolved D. V lost 8 bases, J lost 9 bases, and 19 bases lay in between. From germline, CDR1 is SNHLY and CDR2 FYNNEI. The CDR3 consists of 13 residues. CDR3 amino acids: CASGFTAGDRYTF. As DNA, the CDR3 is TGTGCCAGCGGTTTTACGGCAGGCGATCGCTACACCTTC. The whole variable domain, filled in from reference TRBV2 and TRBJ1-2, reads EPEVTQTPSHQVTQMGQEVILRCVPISNHLYFYWYRQILGQKVEFLVSFYNNEISEKSEIFDDQFSVERPDGSNFTLKIRSTKLEDSAMYFCASGFTAGDRYTFGSGTRLTVV.